This TCR beta chain was captured by sequencing in a study of blood T cell repertoires in COVID-19. Study details: Researchers got acute and convalescent COVID-19 samples from the United States, Italy and Spain. Sample material is recorded as cDNA or gDNA derived from T cells, B-cell-depleted T cells, or PBMCs.

This clone was seen just once. In assigning cohorts, the study relied on participant-reported clinical history. Authors' analysis steps: Scientists estimated how many nucleated cells there were by amplifying reference gene primers. Measured with immunoSEQ multiplex PCR; TCRdb has only the in-frame clones, and not every one. V, J and clone size were drawn from that table, and D and trimming were deduced from the DNA. This sample has some 270,000 clones, with 80% to 85% found just once. The CDR3 covers 20 residues. The genes are TRBV1 and TRBJ2-3; the table's D gene call, TRBD2, was not cross checked with the DNA. TRBV1 has pseudogene status. This TCR came from a man aged 50-59 years who had recovered from COVID-19. The sequencing sample was made of PBMCs or T cells enriched from blood (not recorded which). The CDR3 nucleotides read TGCACCAGCAGCCAAGAATTTTTCATAACTAGCGGTGTGGGCCCAGATACGCAGTATTTT. Translating gives CTSSQEFFITSGVGPDTQYF.